These 6 T cell receptor beta chains were all obtained from the same sample, sequenced in a study of blood T cell repertoires in COVID-19. The assay was immunoSEQ multiplex PCR, and TCRdb's table has in-frame clones only and misses some. The table records some 220,000 clones, roughly 84% of them present only once. The sample was peripheral blood. The source of these receptors is a woman aged 30 to 39 who had recovered from COVID-19.

The chain uses TRBV9 and TRBJ1-5; perhaps TRBD1 as D (5 bases). Germline CDR1 reads SGDLS; CDR2 reads YYNGEE. V was trimmed by 0 bases and J by 6 bases, leaving 7 bases between them. This CDR3 region has 13 residues. CDR3 sequence reads: CASSVGRGQPQHF. The DNA of the CDR3 is TGTGCCAGCAGCGTAGGGAGGGGTCAGCCCCAGCATTTT. The full variable domain, completed using reference TRBV9 and TRBJ1-5, is DSGVTQTPKHLITATGQRVTLRCSPRSGDLSVYWYQQSLDQGLQFLIQYYNGEERAKGNILERFSAQQFPDLHSELNLSSLELGDSALYFCASSVGRGQPQHFGDGTRLSIL.

This clone was seen only once. The chain links TRBV12-3 or TRBV12-4 to TRBJ2-7; TRBD1 matches 8 bases. The CDR3 extends over 13 amino acids. V was pared by 3 bases and J by 6 bases, with 4 bases of the junction left unmatched. The CDR3, as DNA: TGTGCCAGCAGTTTTACAGGGGGTGGCGAGCAGTACTTC. This sequence encodes CASSFTGGGEQYF.

V is TRBV14 and J is TRBJ2-5, with D possibly matching TRBD1 (6 bases). The germline V gene has CDR1 SGHDN and CDR2 FVKESK. V lost 2 bases and J 6 bases, leaving 13 bases between the germline ends. This CDR3 has 14 residues. CDR3 bases: TGTGCCAGCAGCCAATTTGATGGGGGCCAGACCCAGTACTTC. It is translated as CASSQFDGGQTQYF.

The rearrangement joins TRBV30 to TRBJ2-2, with 9 bases that match TRBD2. The J segment lost 7 bases and the V segment lost 4 bases, leaving 4 bases of the junction unmatched. Germline assignment: CDR1 GTSNPN and CDR2 SVGIG (reference sequence). The CDR3 loop spans 13 amino acids. The CDR3 coding sequence is TGTGCCTGGATGATAGCGGGAGTCGGGGAGCTGTTTTTT. The encoded protein is CAWMIAGVGELFF.

The V and J genes are TRBV2 and TRBJ1-2; D call uncertain. Trimming pared 5 bases from V and 2 bases from J, leaving 6 bases between. Germline loops: CDR1 SNHLY, CDR2 FYNNEI. CDR3 length: 12 amino acids. CDR3 protein: CASSQENYGYTF. The DNA of the CDR3 is TGTGCCAGCAGTCAGGAAAACTATGGCTACACCTTC.

V usage is TRBV2 and J usage is TRBJ2-1, with 9 bases aligning to TRBD1. The CDR3 spans 15 residues. V lost 6 bases to trimming and J lost 7 bases; unmatched junction nucleotides: 10. Germline V CDR1 and CDR2: SNHLY, FYNNEI. CDR3 nucleotides: TGTGCCAGCAGGACCGGGACAGGGCATCAAAATGAGCAGTTCTTC. This translates into CASRTGTGHQNEQFF.